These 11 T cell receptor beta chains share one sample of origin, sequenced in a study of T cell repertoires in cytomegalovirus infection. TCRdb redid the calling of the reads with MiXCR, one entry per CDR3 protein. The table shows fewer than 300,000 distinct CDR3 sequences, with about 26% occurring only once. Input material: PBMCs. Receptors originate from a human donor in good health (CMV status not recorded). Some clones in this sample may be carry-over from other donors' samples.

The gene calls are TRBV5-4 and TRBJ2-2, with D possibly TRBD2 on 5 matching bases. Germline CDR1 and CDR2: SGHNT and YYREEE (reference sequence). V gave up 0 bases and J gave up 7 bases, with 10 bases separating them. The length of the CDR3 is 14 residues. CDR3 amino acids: CASSLGGAGGELFF. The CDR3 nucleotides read TGTGCCAGCAGCTTGGGGGGAGCCGGCGGGGAGCTGTTTTTT. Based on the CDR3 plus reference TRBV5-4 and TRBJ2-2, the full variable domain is ETGVTQSPTHLIKTRGQQVTLRCSSQSGHNTVSWYQQALGQGPQFIFQYYREEENGRGNFPPRFSGLQFPNYSSELNVNALELDDSALYLCASSLGGAGGELFFGEGSRLTVL.

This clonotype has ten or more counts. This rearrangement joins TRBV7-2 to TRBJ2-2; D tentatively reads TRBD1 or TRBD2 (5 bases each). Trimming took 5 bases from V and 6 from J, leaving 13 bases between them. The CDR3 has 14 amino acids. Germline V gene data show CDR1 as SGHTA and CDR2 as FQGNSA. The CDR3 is CASSPWDLPGELFF. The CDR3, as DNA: TGTGCCAGCAGCCCCTGGGACCTCCCCGGGGAGCTGTTTTTT. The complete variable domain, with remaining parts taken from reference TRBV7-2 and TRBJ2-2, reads GAGVSQSPSNKVTEKGKDVELRCDPISGHTALYWYRQSLGQGLEFLIYFQGNSAPDKSGLPSDRFSAERTGGSVSTLTIQRTQQEDSAVYLCASSPWDLPGELFFGEGSRLTVL.

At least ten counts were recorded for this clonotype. CDR3 sequence reads: CASSLRTSGTFEQYF. The CDR3 DNA is TGTGCCAGCAGCTTGCGGACTAGCGGGACTTTCGAGCAGTACTTC. The rearrangement joins TRBV7-2 to TRBJ2-7, with TRBD2 matching 12 bases. The ends lost 3 bases at V and 6 bases at J; junction bases unmatched: 6. CDR1 is SGHTA and CDR2 is FQGNSA in the germline V gene. The CDR3 spans 15 residues.

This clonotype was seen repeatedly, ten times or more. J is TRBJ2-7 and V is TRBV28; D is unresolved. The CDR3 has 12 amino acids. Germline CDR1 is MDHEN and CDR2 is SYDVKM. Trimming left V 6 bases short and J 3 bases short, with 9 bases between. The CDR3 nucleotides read TGTGCCAGCAGCAGCGACCGCTACGAGCAGTACTTC. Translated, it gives CASSSDRYEQYF.

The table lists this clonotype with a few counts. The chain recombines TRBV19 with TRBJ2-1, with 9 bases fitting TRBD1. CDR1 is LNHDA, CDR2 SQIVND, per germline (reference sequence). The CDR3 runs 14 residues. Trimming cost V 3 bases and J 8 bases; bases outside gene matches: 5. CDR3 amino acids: CASSIGTGRDEQFF. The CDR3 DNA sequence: TGTGCCAGTAGTATCGGGACAGGGCGGGATGAGCAGTTCTTC.

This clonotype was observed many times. The CDR3 sequence: CASSLMTRGTGELFF. In DNA form, the CDR3 reads TGTGCCAGCAGCTTGATGACTAGGGGGACCGGGGAGCTGTTTTTT. This sequence joins TRBV7-2 and TRBJ2-2; D tentatively reads TRBD1 or TRBD2 (6 bases each). The V gene lost 3 bases and the J gene lost 5 bases, with 13 bases spanning the gap. Germline lookup yields CDR1 SGHTA and CDR2 FQGNSA. The CDR3 consists of 15 residues.

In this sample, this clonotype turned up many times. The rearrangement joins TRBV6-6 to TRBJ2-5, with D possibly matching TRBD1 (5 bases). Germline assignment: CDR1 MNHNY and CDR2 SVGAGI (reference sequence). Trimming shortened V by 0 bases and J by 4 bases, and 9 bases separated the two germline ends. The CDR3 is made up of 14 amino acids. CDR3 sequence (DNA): TGTGCCAGCAGTTACTCCCCCCAGGGAGAGACCCAGTACTTC. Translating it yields CASSYSPQGETQYF.

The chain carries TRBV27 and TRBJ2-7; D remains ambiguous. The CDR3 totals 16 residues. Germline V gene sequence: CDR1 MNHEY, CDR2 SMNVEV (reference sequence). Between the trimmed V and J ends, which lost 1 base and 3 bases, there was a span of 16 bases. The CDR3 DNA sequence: TGTGCCAGCAGTTTATTTTTCCAGGTCGCCCACTACGAGCAGTACTTC. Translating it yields CASSLFFQVAHYEQYF.

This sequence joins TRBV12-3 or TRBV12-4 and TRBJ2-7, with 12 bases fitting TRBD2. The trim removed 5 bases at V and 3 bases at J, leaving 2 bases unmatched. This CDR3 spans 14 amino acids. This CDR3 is CASSTTSGSYEQYF. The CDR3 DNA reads TGTGCCAGCAGTACGACTAGCGGGAGCTACGAGCAGTACTTC.

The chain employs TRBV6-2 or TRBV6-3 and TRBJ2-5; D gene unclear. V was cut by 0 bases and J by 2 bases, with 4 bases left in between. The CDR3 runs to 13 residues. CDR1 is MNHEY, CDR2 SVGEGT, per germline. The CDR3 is CASSYSTQETQYF. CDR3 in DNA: TGTGCCAGCAGTTACTCGACTCAAGAGACCCAGTACTTC.

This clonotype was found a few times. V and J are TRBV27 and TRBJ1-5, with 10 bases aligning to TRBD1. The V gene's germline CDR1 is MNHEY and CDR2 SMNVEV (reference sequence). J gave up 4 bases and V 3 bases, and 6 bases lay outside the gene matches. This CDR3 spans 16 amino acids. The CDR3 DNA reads TGTGCCAGCAGTTTGGCCAGGACAGGGGGTAATCAGCCCCAGCATTTT. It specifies CASSLARTGGNQPQHF.